Described below is a single TCR beta chain sequence and its context. The data belong to a study of Graves' ophthalmopathy and Graves' hyperthyroidism. TCR beta CDR3 amplification used RNA transcripts. The first round was an RT-PCR with HTBI primers, and the second round was a multiplex PCR. TCRdb ran MiXCR on the multiplex PCR reads and lists one entry per CDR3 protein. The data show about 220,000 distinct CDR3 sequences, around a fifth seen once. A duration under 3 months, NOSPECS ≥4, CAS ≥3 and moderate-to-severe activity characterized the donors with ophthalmopathy. The diagnosis was founded upon clinical symptoms, serum thyroxine, TRAb, thyroid ultrasound and orbital computed tomography. The TCR originated in a woman aged 45-60 years with Graves' ophthalmopathy. The sequencing sample was made of peripheral blood.

In nucleotides, the CDR3 is TGTGCCAGCAGGACTAGCGGGAGTTTTTTTCCTTGGGAGACCCAGTACTTC. Protein product: CASRTSGSFFPWETQYF. The chain links TRBV6-1 to TRBJ2-5, with 12 nucleotides matching TRBD2. With 6 bases clipped from V and 5 bases from J, the junction kept 13 bases outside the gene matches. CDR3 length: 17 residues. CDR1 is MNHNS and CDR2 is SASEGT in the germline V gene.